This T cell receptor (beta chain) was identified in a study of shared clonotypes between healthy human individuals. Using immunoSEQ multiplex PCR, the repertoire was profiled, and TCRdb retains in-frame clones only, with some absent. Of approximately 340,000 clones listed, less than 85% are singletons. The CDR3 totals 13 residues. The trim removed 8 bases at V and 7 bases at J, leaving 8 bases unmatched. Germline CDR1 is MDHEN and CDR2 is SYDVKM. Among the donors, all were Caucasian adults who lived in Nashville, Tennessee. V is TRBV28 and J is TRBJ2-1; TRBD1 agrees at 7 bases. Material for sequencing was memory CD4+ T cells sorted from blood. Subset here: CD45RA-negative fraction. The sequence was obtained from a man aged 30-40 years in good health. CDR3 DNA sequence: TGTGCCAGCCCAGGGGGACCGGGGAATGAGCAGTTCTTC. This encodes CASPGGPGNEQFF.